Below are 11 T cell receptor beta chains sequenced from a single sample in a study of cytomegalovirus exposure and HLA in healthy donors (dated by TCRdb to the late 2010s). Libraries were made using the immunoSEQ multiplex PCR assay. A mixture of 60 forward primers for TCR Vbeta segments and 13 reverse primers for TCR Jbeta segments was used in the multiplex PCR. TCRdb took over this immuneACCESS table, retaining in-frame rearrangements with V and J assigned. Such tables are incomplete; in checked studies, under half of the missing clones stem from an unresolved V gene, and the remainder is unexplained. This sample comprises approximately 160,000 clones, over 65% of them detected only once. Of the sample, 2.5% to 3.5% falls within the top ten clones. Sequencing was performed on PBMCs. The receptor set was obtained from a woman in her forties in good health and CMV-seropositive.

CDR3 coding DNA: TGTGCCAGCAGCGCCCGGCTGGGGGCCTATGTGCAGTACTTC. It translates to CASSARLGAYVQYF. The chain recombines TRBV9 with TRBJ2-7; D possibly corresponds to TRBD1 (6 bases). CDR1 is SGDLS and CDR2 is YYNGEE in the germline V gene. Trimming pared 3 bases from V and 9 bases from J, leaving 19 bases between. This CDR3 comprises 14 residues.

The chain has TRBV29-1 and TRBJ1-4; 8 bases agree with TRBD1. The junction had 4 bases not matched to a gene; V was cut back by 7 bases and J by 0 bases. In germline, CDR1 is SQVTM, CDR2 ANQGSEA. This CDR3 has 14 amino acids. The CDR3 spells CSAADRATNEKLFF. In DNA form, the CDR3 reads TGCAGCGCAGCGGACAGGGCAACTAATGAAAAACTGTTTTTT.

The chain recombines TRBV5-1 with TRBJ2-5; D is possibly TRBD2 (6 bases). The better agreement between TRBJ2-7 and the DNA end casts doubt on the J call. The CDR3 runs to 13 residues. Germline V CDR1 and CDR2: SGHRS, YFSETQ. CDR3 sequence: CASSSSASYEQYF. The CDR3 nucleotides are TGCGCCAGCAGCTCTAGCGCGAGCTACGAGCAGTACTTC.

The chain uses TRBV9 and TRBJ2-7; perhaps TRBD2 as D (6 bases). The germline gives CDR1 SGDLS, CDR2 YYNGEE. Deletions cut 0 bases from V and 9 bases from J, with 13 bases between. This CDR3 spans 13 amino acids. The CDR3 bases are TGTGCCAGCAGCGTAGCGGGAGAAGGTCCGCAGTACTTC. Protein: CASSVAGEGPQYF.

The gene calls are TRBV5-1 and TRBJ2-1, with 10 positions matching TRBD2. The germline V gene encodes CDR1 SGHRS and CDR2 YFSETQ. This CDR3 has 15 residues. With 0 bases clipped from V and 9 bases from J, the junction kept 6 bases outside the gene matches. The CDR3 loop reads CASSLGASGGLEQFF. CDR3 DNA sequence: TGCGCCAGCAGCTTGGGGGCTAGCGGGGGTCTTGAGCAGTTCTTC.

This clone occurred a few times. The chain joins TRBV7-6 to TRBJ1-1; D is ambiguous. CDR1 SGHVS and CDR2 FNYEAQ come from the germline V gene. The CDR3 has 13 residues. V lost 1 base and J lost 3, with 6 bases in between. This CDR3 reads CASSLGPDTEAFF. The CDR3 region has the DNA TGTGCCAGCAGCTTAGGTCCGGACACTGAAGCTTTCTTT. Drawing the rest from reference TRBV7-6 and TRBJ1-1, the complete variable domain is GAGVSQSPRYKVTKRGQDVALRCDPISGHVSLYWYRQALGQGPEFLTYFNYEAQQDKSGLPNDRFSAERPEGSISTLTIQRTEQRDSAMYRCASSLGPDTEAFFGQGTRLTVV.

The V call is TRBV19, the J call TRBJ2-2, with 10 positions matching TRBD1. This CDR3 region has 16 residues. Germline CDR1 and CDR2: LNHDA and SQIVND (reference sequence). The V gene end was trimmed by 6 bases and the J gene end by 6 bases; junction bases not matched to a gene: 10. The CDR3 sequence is CASSIRGTGAAGELFF. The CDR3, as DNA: TGTGCCAGTAGCATACGGGGGACAGGGGCCGCCGGGGAGCTGTTTTTT.

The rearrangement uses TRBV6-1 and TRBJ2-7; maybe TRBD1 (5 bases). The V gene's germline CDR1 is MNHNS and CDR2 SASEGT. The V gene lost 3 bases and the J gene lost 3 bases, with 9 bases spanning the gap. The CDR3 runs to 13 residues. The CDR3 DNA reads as TGTGCCAGCAGTGACAGGGTCGGCTACGAGCAGTACTTC. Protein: CASSDRVGYEQYF.

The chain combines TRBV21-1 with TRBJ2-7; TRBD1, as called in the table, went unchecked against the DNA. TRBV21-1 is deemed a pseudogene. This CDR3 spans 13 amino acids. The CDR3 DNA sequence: TGTGCCAGCAGCACCGGGCCCAGGGCCGAGCAGTACTTC. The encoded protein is CASSTGPRAEQYF.

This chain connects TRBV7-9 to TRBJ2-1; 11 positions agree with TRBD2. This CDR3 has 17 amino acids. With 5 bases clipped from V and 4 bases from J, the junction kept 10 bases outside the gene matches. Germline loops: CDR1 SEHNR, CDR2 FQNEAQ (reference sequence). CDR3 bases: TGTGCCAGCAGCCCCAGACTTAGCGGGAGGGCTTACAATGAGCAGTTCTTC. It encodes CASSPRLSGRAYNEQFF.

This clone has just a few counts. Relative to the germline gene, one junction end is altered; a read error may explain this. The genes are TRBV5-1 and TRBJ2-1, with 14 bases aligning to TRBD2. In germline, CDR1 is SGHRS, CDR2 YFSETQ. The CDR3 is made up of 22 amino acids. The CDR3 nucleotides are TGCGCCAGCAGTTTGGGACTAGCGGGGGCTATCGCAGGGGGGCGGTCCTACAATGAGCAGTTCTTC. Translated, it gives CASSLGLAGAIAGGRSYNEQFF.